These 30 T cell receptor beta chains were sequenced from one sample in a study of vaccination effects on CD4 cells after COVID-19. Generated by immunoSEQ multiplex PCR, the TCRdb table keeps only in-frame clones and is missing some. The sample lists roughly 30,000 clones, around 80% seen once, with 5% to 7.5% in the top ten. Following 10 days of culture, CD4+ T cells were isolated. The person acquired a PCR-confirmed SARS-CoV-2 infection between March and December 2020. Two-dose vaccination with either BNT162b2 or mRNA-1273 was given to the participants. The antigens of these receptors remain unknown. The sequencing here drew on CD4+ T cells from PBMCs cultured without peptide, taken after COVID-19 vaccination. All receptors come from a human donor who had a prior SARS-CoV-2 infection.

V and J are TRBV5-4 and TRBJ2-1; D remains unclear. Trimming stripped 0 bases from V and 2 bases from J, with 15 bases between. The CDR3 length is 17 residues. Per germline, CDR1 SGHNT and CDR2 YYREEE (reference sequence). The CDR3 DNA is TGTGCCAGCAGCTTGGGGACCTCTACCGCCCCCTACAATGAGCAGTTCTTC. It specifies CASSLGTSTAPYNEQFF. Full variable domain (rest looked up from reference TRBV5-4 and TRBJ2-1): ETGVTQSPTHLIKTRGQQVTLRCSSQSGHNTVSWYQQALGQGPQFIFQYYREEENGRGNFPPRFSGLQFPNYSSELNVNALELDDSALYLCASSLGTSTAPYNEQFFGPGTRLTVL.

The V gene is TRBV7-9, the J gene TRBJ2-1; TRBD2 agrees at 9 bases. This CDR3 comprises 15 residues. CDR1 and CDR2 (germline): SEHNR, FQNEAQ (reference sequence). V lost 5 bases, J lost 9 bases, and 11 bases stayed unmatched. CDR3 region: CASSVLAVREGEQFF. In DNA, the CDR3 is TGTGCCAGCAGCGTTCTAGCGGTGCGGGAGGGTGAGCAGTTCTTC.

The chain carries TRBV5-1 and TRBJ2-3, with unresolved D. Germline CDR1 is SGHRS and CDR2 is YFSETQ. V shed 3 bases and J shed 8 bases, with 13 bases lying between them. This CDR3 spans 13 amino acids. CDR3 loop: CASSSEGFGTQYF. The CDR3 nucleotides are TGCGCCAGCAGCTCCGAAGGGTTTGGTACGCAGTATTTT.

The chain uses TRBV7-2 and TRBJ1-1, with TRBD1 matching over 10 bases. Losses at the gene ends were 5 bases for V and 8 bases for J; bases not matched to a gene: 11. The CDR3 sequence is 15 residues long. The germline gives CDR1 SGHTA, CDR2 FQGNSA. The CDR3 region has the DNA TGTGCCAGCAGCCCTCAGGGACAGGGGTTGGGGGAAGCTTTCTTT. It codes for CASSPQGQGLGEAFF.

This clone appeared a few times. The chain couples TRBV7-9 to TRBJ1-1; no clear D gene. Germline CDR1 SEHNR, CDR2 FQNEAQ (reference sequence). V lost 3 bases to trimming and J lost 4 bases, with 12 bases between them. There are 14 residues in the CDR3. Here the CDR3 DNA reads TGTGCCAGCAGCTTTTTTCGGTCCGGCACTGAAGCTTTCTTT. It encodes CASSFFRSGTEAFF.

The genes are TRBV7-8 and TRBJ2-3; no definite D call. Germline V gives CDR1 SGHVS, CDR2 FQNEAQ. CDR3 length: 14 amino acids. V was trimmed by 0 bases and J by 2 bases, leaving 6 bases between them. Written as DNA, the CDR3 is TGTGCCAGCAGCTTAGCACAGACCACAGATACGCAGTATTTT. Translating it yields CASSLAQTTDTQYF.

This clone was seen a few times. The chain combines TRBV7-3 with TRBJ2-3; 11 bases align to TRBD2. Looked up from germline, CDR1 is SGHTA and CDR2 is FQGTGA. The CDR3 is 17 residues long. After removal of 4 bases from V and 6 bases from J, the junction contained 12 bases not matched to a gene. Here the CDR3 reads CASSYAHSGRAGDTQYF. The CDR3 DNA reads TGTGCCAGCAGCTACGCTCATAGCGGGAGGGCCGGGGATACGCAGTATTTT.

This clone was detected only a few times. The V call is TRBV6-4, the J call TRBJ2-3; 12 positions agree with TRBD2. Germline V CDR1 and CDR2: MRHNA, SNTAGT. V shed 0 bases, J shed 8 bases, and the junction held 6 bases outside the gene matches. The CDR3 is made up of 16 amino acids. The CDR3 DNA reads as TGTGCCAGCAGTGACTCGTCTAGCGGGGGGGAAGTTACGCAGTATTTT. Translating gives CASSDSSSGGEVTQYF.

V is TRBV18 and J is TRBJ1-1; the D gene is possibly TRBD1 (5 bases). Germline lookup yields CDR1 KGHSH and CDR2 LQKENI. CDR3 length: 13 amino acids. V was shortened by 4 bases and J by 1 base, with 7 bases between the two germline ends. CDR3 coding DNA: TGTGCCAGCTCACATGACAGGAACACTGAAGCTTTCTTT. It is translated as CASSHDRNTEAFF.

The table lists this clone with a few counts. The chain joins TRBV2 to TRBJ2-7, with D unclear. This CDR3 is 14 amino acids long. Trimming took off 4 bases at V and 3 bases at J, with 13 bases between the two ends. Per germline, CDR1 SNHLY and CDR2 FYNNEI. CDR3 loop: CASSVSQINYEQYF. The CDR3 bases are TGTGCCAGCAGTGTGTCTCAGATTAACTACGAGCAGTACTTC. Variable domain in full (rest from reference TRBV2 and TRBJ2-7): EPEVTQTPSHQVTQMGQEVILRCVPISNHLYFYWYRQILGQKVEFLVSFYNNEISEKSEIFDDQFSVERPDGSNFTLKIRSTKLEDSAMYFCASSVSQINYEQYFGPGTRLTVT.

The rearrangement joins TRBV15 to TRBJ2-7, with D possibly matching TRBD2 (6 bases). Trimming removed 7 bases from V and 2 bases from J, with 15 bases in between. Germline loops: CDR1 LNHNV, CDR2 YYDKDF (reference sequence). The CDR3 length is 14 residues. The CDR3 coding sequence is TGTGCCACCAAGCGGAGGCGGGACGCCTACGAGCAGTACTTC. Amino acids: CATKRRRDAYEQYF.

The V gene is TRBV4-2, the J gene TRBJ1-2; perhaps TRBD1 as D (5 bases). The CDR3 runs 20 residues. Germline CDR1 is LGHNA and CDR2 is YNFKEQ. V lost 1 base and J lost 5, with 29 bases in between. The DNA of the CDR3 is TGTGCCAGCAGCCAAGTTGGAGGGACCGGGCCCTACGGAGCCCTTTATGGCTACACCTTC. Translated, it gives CASSQVGGTGPYGALYGYTF.

This sequence joins TRBV5-4 and TRBJ2-1; D perhaps matches TRBD2 (5 bases). The V gene lost 4 bases and the J gene lost 3 bases, with 14 bases spanning the gap. Looked up from germline, CDR1 is SGHNT and CDR2 is YYREEE (reference sequence). The CDR3 is made up of 15 amino acids. This CDR3 is CASSASSRLYNEQFF. The CDR3 nucleotides read TGTGCCAGCAGCGCATCTAGCAGGCTCTACAATGAGCAGTTCTTC.

CDR3 loop: CASSVHGGASTDTQYF. Written as DNA, the CDR3 is TGTGCCAGCAGCGTTCACGGGGGAGCTAGCACAGATACGCAGTATTTT. The chain combines TRBV9 with TRBJ2-3, with a weak D call TRBD2 (6 bases). Trimming removed 2 bases at V and 0 bases at J, with 13 bases between. The CDR3 has 16 residues. Germline lookup yields CDR1 SGDLS and CDR2 YYNGEE.

The chain carries TRBV6-2 or TRBV6-3 and TRBJ2-1; 11 nucleotides agree with TRBD2. The CDR3 has 15 residues. Germline CDR1 MNHEY, CDR2 SVGEGT. The ends lost 5 bases at V and 4 bases at J; junction bases unmatched: 4. CDR3 coding DNA: TGTGCCAGCAGTGACAGACTAGCGGGGTACAATGAGCAGTTCTTC. It translates to CASSDRLAGYNEQFF.

V gene TRBV5-6 combines with J gene TRBJ2-1; 11 nucleotides match TRBD1. The V gene's germline CDR1 is SGHDT and CDR2 YYEEEE. The V segment lost 4 bases and the J segment 7 bases; nucleotides outside the gene matches: 10. This CDR3 region has 16 residues. The CDR3 bases are TGTGCCAGCAGCCCCCGGGACAGGGGGAGGAAAAATGAGCAGTTCTTC. Amino acid sequence: CASSPRDRGRKNEQFF.

Written as DNA, the CDR3 is TGTGCCATTTTTTACTTGGGTTTGGGTGAGCAGTTCTTC. Translation gives CAIFYLGLGEQFF. The chain links TRBV19 to TRBJ2-1; the D is unclear. The length of the CDR3 is 13 residues. The germline V and J ends were trimmed by 10 bases and 9 bases, with 19 bases remaining between them. Germline V gene sequence: CDR1 LNHDA, CDR2 SQIVND (reference sequence).

The chain joins TRBV11-3 to TRBJ2-1, with D possibly being TRBD2 (5 bases). From germline, CDR1 is SGHNT and CDR2 YENEEA. The CDR3 covers 11 residues. Between the trimmed V and J ends, which lost 3 bases and 10 bases, there was a span of 7 bases. Here the CDR3 reads CASSFRGEQFF. The DNA for the CDR3 is TGTGCCAGCAGCTTTCGGGGAGAGCAGTTCTTC. Together with reference TRBV11-3 and TRBJ2-1, the CDR3 gives the full variable domain: EAGVVQSPRYKIIEKKQPVAFWCNPISGHNTLYWYLQNLGQGPELLIRYENEEAVDDSQLPKDRFSAERLKGVDSTLKIQPAELGDSAVYLCASSFRGEQFFGPGTRLTVL.

This clone came up a few times. The chain is built from TRBV5-1 and TRBJ2-7, with TRBD1 matching over 8 bases. Trimming at V came to 3 bases and at J to 6 bases, leaving 11 bases not matched to a gene. The CDR3 sequence is 15 residues long. Per the germline V gene, CDR1 is SGHRS and CDR2 is YFSETQ. Written as DNA, the CDR3 is TGCGCCAGCAGCTCCCCGGACAGGGATATGATCGAGCAGTACTTC. Translating gives CASSSPDRDMIEQYF.

The chain is built from TRBV27 and TRBJ2-3; 7 nucleotides line up with TRBD1. Looked up from germline, CDR1 is MNHEY and CDR2 is SMNVEV (reference sequence). After removal of 1 base from V and 4 bases from J, the junction contained 11 bases not matched to a gene. This CDR3 has 17 residues. The CDR3 DNA is TGTGCCAGCAGTTTATGGAAGCCATATACAGGGGCAGATACGCAGTATTTT. Translating gives CASSLWKPYTGADTQYF.

The chain uses TRBV27 and TRBJ2-2; D gene unclear. V was pared by 5 bases and J by 4 bases, with 20 bases between. CDR3 length equals 17 residues. CDR1 and CDR2 from the germline V gene are MNHEY and SMNVEV (reference sequence). CDR3 in DNA: TGTGCCAGCAGTCCTACCCCCGGTAGACGTAGCACCGGGGAGCTGTTTTTT. Its translation is CASSPTPGRRSTGELFF.

The chain links TRBV19 to TRBJ2-2; TRBD2 agrees at 8 bases. V gave up 5 bases and J gave up 5 bases; unmatched junction bases: 10. Germline V gene lookup returns CDR1 LNHDA and CDR2 SQIVND (reference sequence). The CDR3 extends over 16 amino acids. The CDR3 is CASSPRAGGHTGELFF. In DNA form, the CDR3 reads TGTGCCAGTAGTCCCCGCGCGGGGGGTCATACCGGGGAGCTGTTTTTT.

J is TRBJ2-5 and V is TRBV29-1; the D gene could be TRBD1 or TRBD2 (5 bases each). Trimming cost V 5 bases and J 7 bases, with 14 bases left between them. This CDR3 has 12 amino acids. Germline V gives CDR1 SQVTM, CDR2 ANQGSEA. In DNA, the CDR3 is TGCAGCGTTTTACTTGGGGGAGTGACCCAGTACTTC. This translates into CSVLLGGVTQYF.

This clone was recorded once. The rearrangement links TRBV19 to TRBJ1-2, with TRBD1 matching over 8 bases. The germline V gene has CDR1 LNHDA and CDR2 SQIVND (reference sequence). The CDR3 spans 13 residues. Trimming removed 3 bases from V and 4 bases from J; junction bases left unmatched: 1. CDR3 bases: TGTGCCAGTAGTATGCAGGGGGCCTATGGCTACACCTTC. Translation gives CASSMQGAYGYTF.

V gene TRBV7-6 combines with J gene TRBJ1-3; the D is unclear. CDR3 size: 17 residues. Germline V gene data show CDR1 as SGHVS and CDR2 as FNYEAQ. The V and J ends lost 0 bases and 4 bases respectively, with 16 bases between them. The CDR3 nucleotides read TGTGCCAGCAGCTTAGCGGCTGGTAGCCAAGCAGGAAACACCATATATTTT. This encodes CASSLAAGSQAGNTIYF.

The rearrangement joins TRBV15 to TRBJ2-7, with a possible D match to TRBD2 (6 bases). The CDR3 loop spans 14 amino acids. Per germline, CDR1 LNHNV and CDR2 YYDKDF (reference sequence). The V and J ends lost 5 bases and 0 bases respectively, with 11 bases between them. The CDR3 DNA follows: TGTGCCACCAGCCGGGACTTCAGCTCCTACGAGCAGTACTTC. Translation: CATSRDFSSYEQYF.

This clone was counted once. The CDR3 here is CASKRQGFQPQHF. The CDR3 coding sequence is TGTGCCAGCAAACGACAGGGTTTTCAGCCCCAGCATTTT. V gene TRBV6-5 combines with J gene TRBJ1-5; the match to TRBD1 covers 7 bases. Per the germline V gene, CDR1 is MNHEY and CDR2 is SVGAGI. This CDR3 region has 13 residues. V gave up 7 bases and J gave up 6 bases; unmatched junction bases: 6.

This chain joins TRBV6-5 and TRBJ2-1; TRBD2 aligns across 11 bases. The J segment lost 6 bases and the V segment lost 10 bases, leaving 5 bases of the junction unmatched. Germline CDR1 reads MNHEY; CDR2 reads SVGAGI. This CDR3 is 13 amino acids long. The chain's CDR3 is CATSSGGFNEQFF. The CDR3 region has the DNA TGTGCCACCTCTAGCGGGGGGTTCAATGAGCAGTTCTTC.

This clone was seen a handful of times. The chain employs TRBV9 and TRBJ1-6; TRBD1 might be the D (5 bases). The V end lost 0 bases, the J end lost 10 bases, and 11 bases lay between the germline ends. CDR3 length equals 14 residues. The germline V gene has CDR1 SGDLS and CDR2 YYNGEE. CDR3 DNA: TGTGCCAGCAGCGTAGGGGGGTTGGGCTCACCCCTCCACTTT. Residues: CASSVGGLGSPLHF.

The chain uses TRBV7-8 and TRBJ1-2, with D possibly TRBD1 on 5 matching bases. Trimming took 5 bases from V and 8 from J, leaving 21 bases between them. This CDR3 is 15 amino acids long. Germline V lookup: CDR1 SGHVS, CDR2 FQNEAQ. The CDR3 region is CASSGRRDVRWGYTF. In nucleotides, the CDR3 is TGTGCCAGCAGCGGCCGCCGGGACGTCCGGTGGGGCTACACCTTC.